This T cell receptor (beta chain) was captured by sequencing in a study of blood T cells in healthy people across ages (dated by TCRdb to between 2015 and 2017). Regarding the study in general: In model experiments, template switching captured about one uniquely barcoded TCR beta cDNA molecule for every two T cells. Age-related changes in TCR beta repertoire diversity were measured in the study by deep sequencing normalized with unique cDNA molecular identifiers. The donors were divided into four age groups: young (average roughly 17 years), middle-aged (about 40), aged (roughly 66) and long-lived (about 79). To avoid experimental bias, donors of different ages were distributed randomly across sequencing lanes. For two donors (one aged 18 to 30 and one aged 80 or older), the study analyzed two additional independent replicas of 1 million unique cDNA reads from the same blood draw. The investigation overall reported the following: As age increased, observed TCR beta diversity per million T cells dropped in a roughly linear way, and a significant reduction was already evident by age 40. Because the CMV infection status of the donors was unknown, age-related changes in expanded clonotypes may potentially have been confounded. Conclusive comparison of naive and antigen-experienced compartments was prevented by the profiling of bulk unsorted PBMCs. Estimates of total diversity from one million sequenced T cells were regarded as lower bounds and underestimates. The percentage of naive T cells measured by flow cytometry correlated strongly with observed TCR beta diversity. Compared with the aged group, more naive CD4+ T cells, fewer expanded clones and increased TCR diversity were shown by the long-lived group, suggesting age selection.

Libraries were constructed by 5' RACE. A second about 7 to 12 cycle PCR used a sample-barcoded 5' primer and a J-beta primer mix. Each TCR beta cDNA molecule received a unique molecular identifier from a template-switch 5' adaptor carrying 12 random nucleotides. Each sample yielded at least 2.5 million CDR3-containing paired-end reads. All of the RNA was converted into first-strand cDNA using the Mint cDNA synthesis kit, with a TRBC-specific oligonucleotide serving as the primer. After uracil-DNA glycosylase treatment, a first 18-cycle PCR used universal primers M1SS and BC2_uni_R on all cDNA. As for how the authors treated the data: Each sample was normalized by randomly selecting 1 million high-quality reads, each carrying a distinct molecular identifier. Instead of being binned into consensus sequences, reads that shared molecular identifiers were thrown out. MiTCR, run with a Q25 quality threshold and the strictest error-elimination algorithm, handled CDR3 identification, clonotype clustering and error correction. A nonparametric unseen species model using Euler transformation provided a lower-bound estimate of total TCR beta diversity. The public reads were run again by TCRdb, first through fastp at Q25 and then through MiXCR, and only productive beta chains were kept. Rows matching on CDR3 protein sequence are summarized as one entry with the most common DNA and genes. These V and J calls rely on TCRdb rather than the paper's analysis. The sample table holds fewer than 2,000,000 distinct CDR3 sequences, of which around 42% were seen once. The top ten hold more than 20% of the sample.

Concerning this clonotype: The antigen it recognizes is unknown. Base qualities are not recorded, but no much larger clone differs from it by a single base.

Donors were around 37 systemically healthy Caucasian individuals from Russia aged roughly 6 to 90 years. Each donor gave about 9.8 milliliters of peripheral blood, drawn into EDTA-treated Vacutainer tubes. PBMCs were isolated by Ficoll-Paque density-gradient centrifugation, with at least 6 million obtained per sample. Trizol reagent was used to extract total RNA from PBMCs, with at least 5 micrograms per sample. For every donor, flow cytometry on a PBMC aliquot measured the percentage of naive CD45RAhigh/CD27high T cells. Trimming takes 5 bases from V and 4 bases from J, and the germline ends sit 9 bases apart. CDR1 SGHTA and CDR2 FQGNSA were looked up in the germline V gene. There are 13 amino acids in the CDR3, from cysteine to phenylalanine inclusive. The CDR3 DNA has 39 bases and is translated from base 1.

Sequencing was performed on blood. This receptor was obtained from a human donor in good health. The V and J segments used are TRBV7-2 and TRBJ1-5, with no confidently assigned D gene. This receptor carries the CDR3 CASSTLINQPQHF. The nucleotides read TGTGCCAGCAGCACCCTGATTAATCAGCCCCAGCATTTT.